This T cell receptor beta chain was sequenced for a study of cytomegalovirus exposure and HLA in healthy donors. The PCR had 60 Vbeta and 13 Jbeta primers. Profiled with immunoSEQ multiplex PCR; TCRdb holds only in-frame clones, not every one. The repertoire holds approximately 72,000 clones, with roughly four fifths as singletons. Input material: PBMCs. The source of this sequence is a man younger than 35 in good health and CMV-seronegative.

This chain's CDR3 is CASSLGSGRRVSYEQYF. DNA for the CDR3: TGTGCCAGCAGTTTAGGTAGCGGGAGACGGGTGTCCTACGAGCAGTACTTC. V is TRBV27 and J is TRBJ2-7; 9 bases are shared with TRBD2. Germline CDR1 reads MNHEY; CDR2 reads SMNVEV (reference sequence). V trimming: 2 bases; J trimming: 1 base; junction bases outside the gene matches: 9. The CDR3 runs 17 residues.